The source of this T cell receptor beta chain is a study of blood T cell repertoires in COVID-19. Assay: immunoSEQ multiplex PCR; the TCRdb copy retains only in-frame clones and omits some. The table lists around 260,000 clones, about 83% of them singletons, with over 8.5% in the top ten. This clone was seen a handful of times. V was pared by 5 bases and J by 0 bases, with 10 bases between. CDR1 SEHNR and CDR2 FQNEAQ come from the germline V gene (reference sequence). CDR3 length: 14 amino acids. Material: peripheral blood. The TCR originated in a woman aged 50 to 65 who had recovered from COVID-19. J is TRBJ1-2 and V is TRBV7-9; D unresolved. The CDR3 coding sequence is TGTGCCAGCAGCCCCGACATCTCTAACTATGGCTACACCTTC. Translation: CASSPDISNYGYTF. Filled out from reference TRBV7-9 and TRBJ1-2, the complete variable domain reads DTGVSQNPRHKITKRGQNVTFRCDPISEHNRLYWYRQTLGQGPEFLTYFQNEAQLEKSRLLSDRFSAERPKGSFSTLEIQRTEQGDSAMYLCASSPDISNYGYTFGSGTRLTVV.